One and the same sample provided the 25 T cell receptor beta chains below, sequenced in a study of T cell responses to AZD1222 COVID-19 vaccine. Assay used: immunoSEQ multiplex PCR; TCRdb lists only in-frame clones, some missing. The sample records tens of thousands of clones, around 89% being singletons. The material was peripheral blood, obtained 28 days after the second dose of the MenACWY control vaccine. These receptors all come from an adult who received the MenACWY meningococcal vaccine as a control.

In regard to this clone: One junction end disagrees with the germline gene, perhaps due to a read error. The chain couples TRBV10-3 to TRBJ2-7, with D tentatively TRBD1 (7 bases). Germline V gives CDR1 ENHRY, CDR2 SYGVKD. This CDR3 spans 15 amino acids. The CDR3 is CAIRETGDFSYEQYF. CDR3 bases: TGTGCCATCCGTGAAACAGGGGACTTCTCCTACGAGCAGTACTTC.

This rearrangement joins TRBV27 to TRBJ2-7, with D hard to call. V lost 5 bases and J 5 bases, leaving 13 bases between the germline ends. Per germline, CDR1 MNHEY and CDR2 SMNVEV (reference sequence). CDR3 length: 13 amino acids. Here the CDR3 reads CASSGPVSDEQYF. The CDR3 DNA reads as TGTGCCAGCAGTGGGCCGGTATCGGACGAGCAGTACTTC.

This chain uses TRBV19 with TRBJ2-2; 10 bases are a match to TRBD1. The CDR3 has 18 residues. Trimming at V came to 5 bases and at J to 0 bases, leaving 9 bases not matched to a gene. The germline V gene encodes CDR1 LNHDA and CDR2 SQIVND (reference sequence). CDR3 loop: CASSLWTGGFPNTGELFF. The CDR3 DNA sequence: TGTGCCAGTAGTCTGTGGACAGGGGGATTCCCGAACACCGGGGAGCTGTTTTTT.

V usage is TRBV5-5 and J usage is TRBJ1-2, with a weak D call TRBD1 (5 bases). Trimming left V 4 bases short and J 4 bases short, with 14 bases between. Per the germline V gene, CDR1 is SGHKS and CDR2 is YYEKEE (reference sequence). This CDR3 comprises 14 residues. CDR3 in DNA: TGTGCCAGCAGCGCGCGGCAGGGTTCCTATGGCTACACCTTC. Amino acids: CASSARQGSYGYTF.

The chain joins TRBV4-3 to TRBJ2-7, with 10 bases that match TRBD1. The CDR3 length is 15 residues. The germline CDR1 and CDR2 sequences are LGHNA and YSLEER. The V gene end was trimmed by 4 bases and the J gene end by 4 bases; junction bases not matched to a gene: 7. CDR3 amino acids: CASSLRGTGEYEQYF. The DNA of the CDR3 is TGCGCCAGCAGCCTGAGAGGGACAGGGGAATACGAGCAGTACTTC.

This sequence joins TRBV3-1 (or the pseudogene TRBV3-2) and TRBJ2-5; D possibly matches TRBD1 or TRBD2 (5 bases each). CDR1 and CDR2 (germline): LGHDT, YNNKEL (reference sequence). The V end was cut by 1 base, the J end by 5 bases, with 26 bases between. CDR3 length: 19 amino acids. CDR3 sequence: CASSQAPGTIVRAGETQYF. CDR3 nucleotides: TGTGCCAGCAGCCAAGCCCCAGGGACGATAGTTCGAGCTGGGGAGACCCAGTACTTC.

This chain uses TRBV5-1 with TRBJ1-4, with D tentatively TRBD1 (6 bases). There are 15 residues in the CDR3. Germline V gene sequence: CDR1 SGHRS, CDR2 YFSETQ. Trimming removed 4 bases from V and 6 bases from J, with 16 bases in between. CDR3: CASSRDPGDYEKLFF. In DNA, the CDR3 is TGCGCCAGCAGCAGGGACCCAGGGGATTATGAAAAACTGTTTTTT.

This chain links TRBV9 with TRBJ1-4; D is possibly TRBD1 (6 bases). Germline V gene sequence: CDR1 SGDLS, CDR2 YYNGEE. V lost 0 bases, J lost 1 base, and 7 bases lay in between. The CDR3 sequence is 15 residues long. The CDR3 nucleotides read TGTGCCAGCAGCGTAGTAGGGGGAACTAATGAAAAACTGTTTTTT. Encoded protein: CASSVVGGTNEKLFF.

The V gene is TRBV28, the J gene TRBJ2-5; 10 positions match TRBD2. The junction had 12 bases not matched to a gene; V was cut back by 7 bases and J by 4 bases. The germline gives CDR1 MDHEN, CDR2 SYDVKM. This CDR3 has 16 amino acids. This CDR3 is CASKKSLAGVRETQYF. Here the CDR3 DNA reads TGTGCCAGCAAAAAGTCCCTAGCGGGAGTCAGAGAGACCCAGTACTTC.

This clone was observed a single time. The chain is built from TRBV11-3 and TRBJ1-5, with a tentative D call TRBD1 (6 bases). The CDR3 consists of 16 residues. The germline V and J ends were trimmed by 10 bases and 3 bases, with 22 bases remaining between them. Per the germline V gene, CDR1 is SGHNT and CDR2 is YENEEA. In nucleotides, the CDR3 is TGTGCCAAACCACTACAGGGAGGGATCGACAATCAGCCCCAGCATTTT. Its translation: CAKPLQGGIDNQPQHF.

The chain has TRBV7-2 and TRBJ1-3; D remains ambiguous. The CDR3 covers 15 residues. CDR1 and CDR2 from the germline V gene are SGHTA and FQGNSA. The germline V and J ends were trimmed by 8 bases and 0 bases, with 14 bases remaining between them. The CDR3 loop reads CASRETTFSGNTIYF. Here the CDR3 DNA reads TGTGCCAGCCGGGAGACAACCTTCTCTGGAAACACCATATATTTT.

The rearrangement joins TRBV11-2 to TRBJ2-3, with D perhaps given as TRBD1 or TRBD2 (6 bases each). Looked up from germline, CDR1 is SGHAT and CDR2 is FQNNGV. Trimming took 8 bases from V and 1 from J, leaving 13 bases between them. The CDR3 totals 14 residues. CDR3 sequence: CASPGAGRTDTQYF. The CDR3 DNA follows: TGTGCCAGCCCGGGGGCAGGGCGCACAGATACGCAGTATTTT.

The rearrangement joins TRBV27 to TRBJ2-3; TRBD2 matches 8 bases. The CDR3 loop spans 16 amino acids. Trimming cost V 5 bases and J 3 bases; bases outside gene matches: 10. Germline CDR1 and CDR2: MNHEY and SMNVEV (reference sequence). This CDR3 is CASSVLAGMGTDTQYF. For the CDR3, the DNA is TGTGCCAGCAGTGTATTAGCGGGGATGGGTACAGATACGCAGTATTTT.

The chain recombines TRBV3-1 (or the pseudogene TRBV3-2) with TRBJ1-2; D unclear. V was trimmed by 1 base and J by 6 bases, leaving 12 bases between them. CDR1 LGHDT and CDR2 YNNKEL come from the germline V gene (reference sequence). This CDR3 is built from 14 residues. DNA for the CDR3: TGTGCCAGCAGCCAAGCCCCAAGTGAGCATGGCTACACCTTC. This encodes CASSQAPSEHGYTF.

The rearrangement links TRBV10-3 to TRBJ2-1; 10 bases align to TRBD1. The V gene's germline CDR1 is ENHRY and CDR2 SYGVKD. The CDR3 length is 18 residues. With 10 bases clipped from V and 3 bases from J, the junction kept 18 bases outside the gene matches. In nucleotides, the CDR3 is TGTGCCACGGGCGGGGACAGGGGTTCCTCTATGAACTACAATGAGCAGTTCTTC. It specifies CATGGDRGSSMNYNEQFF.

Notes on this clone: The same CDR3 also results from other DNA sequences found in this sample. The rearrangement joins TRBV11-2 to TRBJ1-1, with D hard to call. CDR1 and CDR2 from the germline V gene are SGHAT and FQNNGV. V lost 0 bases and J 1 base, leaving 3 bases between the germline ends. The CDR3 is 13 amino acids. For the CDR3, the DNA is TGTGCCAGCAGCTTAGAAGGGAACACTGAAGCTTTCTTT. As protein: CASSLEGNTEAFF.

This clone came up once. The chain has TRBV2 and TRBJ1-5; unclear D gene. The CDR3 has 15 residues. Deletions cut 3 bases from V and 2 bases from J, with 11 bases between. The germline V gene encodes CDR1 SNHLY and CDR2 FYNNEI. The CDR3 nucleotides are TGTGCCAGCAGTGATTCCGACGGGGGCAATCAGCCCCAGCATTTT. Its protein product is CASSDSDGGNQPQHF.

The chain couples TRBV13 to TRBJ1-2, with 9 bases that match TRBD1. V gave up 0 bases and J gave up 6 bases; unmatched junction bases: 8. This CDR3 contains 16 residues. Looked up from germline, CDR1 is PRHDT and CDR2 is FYEKMQ (reference sequence). The CDR3: CASSLGKDRGWNGYTF. As DNA, the CDR3 is TGTGCCAGCAGCTTAGGGAAGGACAGGGGATGGAATGGCTACACCTTC.

The genes are TRBV5-4 and TRBJ1-4, with D unclear. CDR3 size: 14 residues. The germline V gene encodes CDR1 SGHNT and CDR2 YYREEE (reference sequence). Trimming pared 1 base from V and 1 base from J, leaving 5 bases between. CDR3 sequence reads: CASSLRGTNEKLFF. Here the CDR3 DNA reads TGTGCCAGCAGCTTGCGGGGAACTAATGAAAAACTGTTTTTT. Drawing the rest from reference TRBV5-4 and TRBJ1-4, the complete variable domain is ETGVTQSPTHLIKTRGQQVTLRCSSQSGHNTVSWYQQALGQGPQFIFQYYREEENGRGNFPPRFSGLQFPNYSSELNVNALELDDSALYLCASSLRGTNEKLFFGSGTQLSVL.

This clone was detected once. The chain uses TRBV4-3 and TRBJ1-2; D unresolved. Trimming took 3 bases from V and 3 from J, leaving 11 bases between them. Germline V gene lookup returns CDR1 LGHNA and CDR2 YSLEER. The CDR3 extends over 14 amino acids. This CDR3 is CASSHERGDYGYTF. In DNA form, the CDR3 reads TGCGCCAGCAGCCATGAAAGAGGTGACTATGGCTACACCTTC.

The V call is TRBV6-6, the J call TRBJ2-3; possibly TRBD2 for D (5 bases). Germline V lookup: CDR1 MNHNY, CDR2 SVGAGI (reference sequence). This CDR3 comprises 14 residues. Trimming shortened V by 6 bases and J by 9 bases, and 19 bases separated the two germline ends. CDR3 sequence: CASSHPTYSGTQYF. DNA for the CDR3: TGTGCCAGCAGCCACCCGACCTACTCGGGGACGCAGTATTTT.

This clone was recorded a few times. J is TRBJ1-3 and V is TRBV2; D may be TRBD1 (6 bases). CDR1 and CDR2 (germline): SNHLY, FYNNEI. Trimming removed 1 base from V and 2 bases from J, with 9 bases in between. This CDR3 comprises 15 residues. The CDR3 sequence is CASSEDRATGNTIYF. The CDR3 DNA reads as TGTGCCAGCAGTGAAGACAGGGCCACTGGAAACACCATATATTTT.

The CDR3 loop is CASNREVEHEQYF. The DNA for the CDR3 is TGTGCCAGCAACAGGGAGGTAGAACACGAGCAGTACTTC. The chain is built from TRBV28 and TRBJ2-7, with D perhaps being TRBD1 or TRBD2 (6 bases each). Per the germline V gene, CDR1 is MDHEN and CDR2 is SYDVKM. The CDR3 spans 13 residues. The V end was cut by 7 bases, the J end by 5 bases, with 15 bases between.

J is TRBJ1-1 and V is TRBV25-1; tentatively, D is TRBD1 (5 bases). V was pared by 7 bases and J by 1 base, with 10 bases between. This CDR3 is built from 13 residues. Per germline, CDR1 MGHDK and CDR2 SYGVNS. The CDR3 sequence is CASKVGGNTEAFF. The CDR3 nucleotides read TGTGCCAGCAAGGTTGGGGGGAACACTGAAGCTTTCTTT.

CDR3 sequence: CASSYGTGGKTDTQYF. For the CDR3, the DNA is TGTGCCAGCAGTTACGGGACAGGTGGTAAGACAGATACGCAGTATTTT. The chain uses TRBV28 and TRBJ2-3; TRBD1 matches at 8 bases. The V segment lost 4 bases and the J segment 3 bases; nucleotides outside the gene matches: 9. Germline CDR1 is MDHEN and CDR2 is SYDVKM. The CDR3 has 16 amino acids.